Listed here are 4 T cell receptor beta chains from one sample, sequenced in a study of cytomegalovirus exposure and HLA in healthy donors. Primers included in the PCR were 60 Vbeta and 13 Jbeta primers. Produced via immunoSEQ multiplex PCR; TCRdb's table is partial and in-frame only. The table includes about 130,000 clones, around 67% detected once. Sequences were obtained from PBMCs. These receptors originate from a man aged 18 to 30 in good health and CMV-seropositive.

The rearrangement uses TRBV7-3 and TRBJ2-3, with D maybe TRBD1 (5 bases). Germline lookup yields CDR1 SGHTA and CDR2 FQGTGA. V shed 5 bases and J shed 11 bases, with 11 bases lying between them. The CDR3 has 11 residues. The CDR3 loop is CASSLLDRQYF. The CDR3 DNA follows: TGTGCCAGCAGCCTCCTCGACAGGCAGTATTTT.

V is TRBV4-1 and J is TRBJ1-2; D may be TRBD1 (5 bases). The germline gives CDR1 MGHRA, CDR2 YSYEKL. The CDR3 sequence is 13 residues long. V lost 4 bases to trimming and J lost 3 bases, with 9 bases between them. For the CDR3, the DNA is TGCGCCAGCAGCCGGGCAGGGTACTATGGCTACACCTTC. Encoded protein: CASSRAGYYGYTF.

The chain joins TRBV7-3 to TRBJ2-1; D is unclear. Trimming cost V 5 bases and J 6 bases, with 11 bases left between them. The CDR3 length is 13 residues. Germline CDR1 reads SGHTA; CDR2 reads FQGTGA. CDR3 region: CASSPSGINEQFF. CDR3 nucleotides: TGTGCCAGCAGCCCATCAGGTATCAATGAGCAGTTCTTC.

The CDR3 loop reads CASSPILGQRSSYEQYF. The CDR3 DNA reads as TGTGCCAGCAGCCCAATTCTAGGACAGAGGAGCTCCTACGAGCAGTACTTC. The V and J genes are TRBV14 and TRBJ2-7; tentative D call: TRBD1 (6 bases). Germline V gene sequence: CDR1 SGHDN, CDR2 FVKESK. The CDR3 spans 17 residues. The germline V and J ends were trimmed by 4 bases and 0 bases, with 19 bases remaining between them.